This T cell receptor (beta chain) was found in a study of radiotherapy plus CTLA-4 blockade in lung cancer. The CDR3 spans 15 residues. Trimming left V 3 bases short and J 6 bases short, with 12 bases between. Germline CDR1 and CDR2: KGHSH and LQKENI. The table came from immunoSEQ multiplex PCR; TCRdb's copy has only in-frame clones and leaves some out. The top ten hold under 5% of the sample, which has tens of thousands of clones, around 76% seen once. The sample holds one count of this clone. This receptor was obtained from a human donor with non-small cell lung cancer who had a partial response to radiotherapy plus ipilimumab. Some clones in this sample may be carry-over from other donors' samples. The rearrangement links TRBV18 to TRBJ1-6; D possibly corresponds to TRBD1 (6 bases). Sample: peripheral blood, taken from a patient treated with radiotherapy plus ipilimumab. The CDR3 here is CASSPKQGPNSPLHF. CDR3 coding DNA: TGTGCCAGCTCACCGAAACAGGGTCCTAATTCACCCCTCCACTTT.